These T cell receptor beta chains were read from a single sample in a study of cytomegalovirus exposure and HLA in healthy donors. Here immunoSEQ multiplex PCR was the method, and the copy in TCRdb shows in-frame clones only, minus some. The sample lists 150,000 to 200,000 clones; roughly 77% were seen once. Sequencing was carried out using PBMCs. Every receptor here comes from a woman in her forties or fifties in good health and CMV-seronegative. The CDR3 runs from the conserved cysteine through the conserved F or W. D genes are given only for firm matches. Some rows mark clone size as missing; the rest say once, few, many or name a class of expanded clone.

cdr3_nt,cdr3_aa,cdr3_length,d_call,v_call,clone_size,j_call
TGTGCCAGCAGTTTCCGGGACAGGCCCCCTACGAACACTGAAGCTTTCTTT,CASSFRDRPPTNTEAFF,17,TRBD1,TRBV27,.,TRBJ1-1
TGCGCCAGCAGCCAAGACGGGAGTCACACAGATACGCAGTATTTT,CASSQDGSHTDTQYF,15,.,TRBV4-1,few,TRBJ2-3
TGTGCCAGCAGTTTAGGGGCACGAGAAACTGAAGCTTTCTTT,CASSLGARETEAFF,14,.,TRBV7-8,.,TRBJ1-1
TGTGCCAGCAGCGAGGGACAGTCCCAAGAGACCCAGTACTTC,CASSEGQSQETQYF,14,TRBD1,TRBV9,.,TRBJ2-5
TGTGCCAGCAGTGTGACAGGCAATCAGCCCCAGCATTTT,CASSVTGNQPQHF,13,.,TRBV25-1,.,TRBJ1-5
TGTGCCAGCAGCTCGGGACTAGCGGGAGACGAGCAGTACTTC,CASSSGLAGDEQYF,14,TRBD2,TRBV11-3,.,TRBJ2-7
TGTGCCAGCAGCTTTTTTCAGGTGGCGGGCTATGGCTACACCTTC,CASSFFQVAGYGYTF,15,.,TRBV7-2,.,TRBJ1-2
TGTGCCAGCAGTTTATCTTCCAGGGGCCCCTACGAGCAGTACTTC,CASSLSSRGPYEQYF,15,.,TRBV27,.,TRBJ2-7
TGCAGTGCCGACAGGGCAAGTGAAGCTTTCTTT,CSADRASEAFF,11,TRBD1,TRBV20-1,.,TRBJ1-1
TGCGCCAGCAGCCTACAGGGATCAGATACGCAGTATTTT,CASSLQGSDTQYF,13,.,TRBV5-1,.,TRBJ2-3
TGTGCCAGCAGCTTAGGTCAGAGGGACTCTGGAAACACCATATATTTT,CASSLGQRDSGNTIYF,16,.,TRBV7-2,.,TRBJ1-3
TGTGCCAGCAGCTTAGTTGGGCCGACAGGGGGCACGAACACTGAAGCTTTCTTT,CASSLVGPTGGTNTEAFF,18,TRBD1,TRBV7-6,.,TRBJ1-1
TGTGCCAGCAGCCTCGAAGCTTTCTTT,CASSLEAFF,9,.,TRBV5-6,few,TRBJ1-1
TGTGCCAGTAGTATTCCGTTGGGGGGATATCAGCCCCAGCATTTT,CASSIPLGGYQPQHF,15,.,TRBV19,.,TRBJ1-5
TGTGCCAGCAGCTCCAACAGGGGCACTGGAAACACCATATATTTT,CASSSNRGTGNTIYF,15,TRBD1,TRBV5-4,.,TRBJ1-3
TGCAGCGGGCTGCGGGCGGTCACCGGGGAGCTGTTTTTT,CSGLRAVTGELFF,13,.,TRBV29-1,.,TRBJ2-2
TGTGCCAGCTCATCTAGCAGGGGTTTCGGAGCTTTCTTT,CASSSSRGFGAFF,13,.,TRBV18,.,TRBJ1-1
TGTGCCAGCAGTTTGGAGGGAGACACTGAAACTTTCTTT,CASSLEGDTETFF,13,.,TRBV2,.,TRBJ1-1
TGTGCCAGCAGCCAAGAGGGGGCCACAGATACGCAGTATTTT,CASSQEGATDTQYF,14,TRBD1,TRBV7-3,.,TRBJ2-3
TGTGCCAGTAGCCTTACGGGGGGCTCTGGAAACACCATATATTTT,CASSLTGGSGNTIYF,15,.,TRBV19,once,TRBJ1-3
TGTGCCAGCTCAGCCTCTATGAACACTGAAGCTTTCTTT,CASSASMNTEAFF,13,.,TRBV18,.,TRBJ1-1
TGTGCCAGCAGCCAAAGGGGGGGGACCACAGATACGCAGTATTTT,CASSQRGGTTDTQYF,15,.,TRBV7-3,.,TRBJ2-3
TGTGCCATTTCCAGGATCCAAGAGACCCAGTACTTC,CAISRIQETQYF,12,.,TRBV10-3,few,TRBJ2-5
TGTGCCAGCAGCTTAGACGGCAGGGGGCTTTCACCCCTCCACTTT,CASSLDGRGLSPLHF,15,TRBD1,TRBV7-3,.,TRBJ1-6
TGTGCCAGCAGCTTAGGGGCCTATGGCTACACCTTC,CASSLGAYGYTF,12,.,TRBV7-9,.,TRBJ1-2
TGTGCCAGCAGCTTAAGGTTCGGGACAGGGAACTCCTACGAGCAGTACTTC,CASSLRFGTGNSYEQYF,17,TRBD1,TRBV7-2,.,TRBJ2-7
TGTGCCAGTAGTATTCTGGGGAGCTCTGGAAACACCATATATTTT,CASSILGSSGNTIYF,15,.,TRBV19,.,TRBJ1-3
TGTGCCAGCAGGAGGGGGCTTGTTAACACAGATACGCAGTATTTT,CASRRGLVNTDTQYF,15,TRBD1,TRBV2,.,TRBJ2-3
TGTGCCAGCAGCTTACCCACAGGGGGGATCATGAACACTGAAGCTTTCTTT,CASSLPTGGIMNTEAFF,17,TRBD1,TRBV7-9,few,TRBJ1-1
TGTGCCAGCAGTTACGGACAGGGGGCGGTTGAGCAGTTCTTC,CASSYGQGAVEQFF,14,TRBD1,TRBV6-5,.,TRBJ2-1
TGTGCCAGCAGTGGACAGACTTATCAGCCCCAGCATTTT,CASSGQTYQPQHF,13,.,TRBV6-1,.,TRBJ1-5
TGTTCCAGCAGCTACCAGGGGCGCGAGCAGTACTTC,CSSSYQGREQYF,12,.,TRBV7-9,.,TRBJ2-7
TGTGCCAGCAGCTTGGCGCTTAGCGGGGGAACGGGCAATGAGCAGTTCTTC,CASSLALSGGTGNEQFF,17,TRBD2,TRBV5-8,.,TRBJ2-1
TGTGCCAGCAGCTACGCCCCGGGGAGCCCTGGGGCCAACGTCCTGACTTTC,CASSYAPGSPGANVLTF,17,.,TRBV7-3,.,TRBJ2-6
TGTGCCAGCAGCTATGTGACAGGCACTGAAGCTTTCTTT,CASSYVTGTEAFF,13,.,TRBV5-6,.,TRBJ1-1
TGTGCCAGCAAGCTGACGGTGGGGGAGGATGGCTACACCTTC,CASKLTVGEDGYTF,14,.,TRBV2,.,TRBJ1-2
TGTGCCAGCAGTTACTCGACTCAGGGGGGCACTGAAGCTTTCTTT,CASSYSTQGGTEAFF,15,TRBD1,TRBV6-5,few,TRBJ1-1
TGTGCCAGCAGCAAAGGACAGCGTGGGGATTACGAGCAGTACTTC,CASSKGQRGDYEQYF,15,.,TRBV5-6,.,TRBJ2-7
TGCGCCAGCAGCCGAGACGCGGGGGAGACCCAGTACTTC,CASSRDAGETQYF,13,.,TRBV5-1,.,TRBJ2-5
TGTGCCAGCAGCTTGGACGGGATTTACGAGCAGTACTTC,CASSLDGIYEQYF,13,.,TRBV5-4,.,TRBJ2-7
TGTGCCAGCAGTGGGGGCGGGAATGCTAACTATGGCTACACCTTC,CASSGGGNANYGYTF,15,.,TRBV6-1,.,TRBJ1-2
TGTGCCAGTGCCACGACTAGCGGGGCTAAAAACATTCAGTACTTC,CASATTSGAKNIQYF,15,TRBD2,TRBV19,few,TRBJ2-4
TGTGCCAGCAGCTTATTCAGGGCCACTGAAGCTTTCTTT,CASSLFRATEAFF,13,.,TRBV13,.,TRBJ1-1
TGCGCCAGCAGCCTAGAGGGGGGGCCCCAAGAGACCCAGTACTTC,CASSLEGGPQETQYF,15,.,TRBV4-3,.,TRBJ2-5
TGTGCCAGCAGCGTAGCGGGAGGTGGAGGGGTTCAGAATTCACCCCTCCACTTT,CASSVAGGGGVQNSPLHF,18,.,TRBV9,.,TRBJ1-6
TGTGCCAGCAGTTTCTGGACTAGCGGGATCGGTAATGAGCAGTTCTTC,CASSFWTSGIGNEQFF,16,TRBD2,TRBV28,.,TRBJ2-1
TGTGCCAGTACCCGTCGAGGGTTAGCGGGAGTTGGGGCCAACGTCCTGACTTTC,CASTRRGLAGVGANVLTF,18,TRBD2,TRBV19,.,TRBJ2-6
TGTGCCAGCAGTTTATGGGGGGGAGGCTCCAATGAGCAGTTCTTC,CASSLWGGGSNEQFF,15,.,TRBV28,.,TRBJ2-1
TGTGCCAGCTCACCCGCGGGACTAGCGGGAGGAGGGAATGAGCAGTTCTTC,CASSPAGLAGGGNEQFF,17,TRBD2,TRBV18,.,TRBJ2-1
TGTGCCAGCTCACCACTACAGGAAGGAGGCTACACCTTC,CASSPLQEGGYTF,13,.,TRBV18,.,TRBJ1-2
TGCGCCAGCAGCCTTCCGGGACAGGGGGAAAAAGGCACTGAAGCTTTCTTT,CASSLPGQGEKGTEAFF,17,TRBD1,TRBV5-1,.,TRBJ1-1
TGCAGTGCAGCGGGGGCCGAAGCTTTCTTT,CSAAGAEAFF,10,.,TRBV20-1,.,TRBJ1-1
TGTGCCAGCAGTTCTCAAAGGGAGCGTGAGACCCAGTACTTC,CASSSQRERETQYF,14,.,TRBV6-1,.,TRBJ2-5
TGTGCCAGCAGCCAAGAGGAGGTGTCCTACAATGAGCAGTTCTTC,CASSQEEVSYNEQFF,15,.,TRBV7-2,.,TRBJ2-1
TGCGCCAGCAGCCAGACCTCCGGACAGGGGGCATATGGCTACACCTTC,CASSQTSGQGAYGYTF,16,TRBD1,TRBV4-3,.,TRBJ1-2